The T cell receptor beta chain under discussion was sequenced for a study of CD8 T cells in ankylosing spondylitis. This clonotype was counted a few times. Quantitative barcoded 5'-RACE was used to prepare TCR beta libraries. One entry per CDR3 protein results from TCRdb running MiXCR on the 5' RACE reads. This table holds roughly 130,000 distinct CDR3 sequences, roughly an eighth found once. Sequenced: blood, either unsorted or a sorted T cell fraction (not recorded which). The clonotype originates from a female donor with ankylosing spondylitis or in good health (not recorded which).

The CDR3 DNA follows: TGCAGTGCTAGAGATTATAAGGGCGCAGATGGCTACACCTTC. It encodes CSARDYKGADGYTF. This sequence joins TRBV20-1 and TRBJ1-2; D remains unclear. The V gene's germline CDR1 is DFQATT and CDR2 SNEGSKA (reference sequence). The length of the CDR3 is 14 residues. V lost 0 bases, J lost 6 bases, and 14 bases lay in between.